The 15 T cell receptor beta chains below were found in one sample sequenced in a study of cytomegalovirus exposure and HLA in healthy donors. The PCR ran on 60 Vbeta and 13 Jbeta primers. Some clones are missing from TCRdb's copy, which holds only in-frame ones; the method was immunoSEQ multiplex PCR. This table has under 150,000 clones, 81% appearing once. The sequenced sample was PBMCs. Receptors originate from a woman aged 25 to 39 in good health and CMV-seronegative.

J is TRBJ2-7 and V is TRBV6-5; maybe TRBD2 (6 bases). V lost 6 bases and J lost 3, with 18 bases in between. The germline gives CDR1 MNHEY, CDR2 SVGAGI. This CDR3 is 15 amino acids long. The CDR3 reads CASREREKGNYEQYF. The CDR3 nucleotides read TGTGCCAGCAGAGAACGGGAGAAGGGCAACTACGAGCAGTACTTC.

The chain uses TRBV6-5 and TRBJ2-1; no clear D. With 4 bases removed from V and 5 bases from J, the gap between germline ends came to 6 bases. CDR1 MNHEY and CDR2 SVGAGI come from the germline V gene. The CDR3 consists of 12 residues. The DNA for the CDR3 is TGTGCCAGCAGTTCAGATAACAATGAGCAGTTCTTC. Its protein is CASSSDNNEQFF.

The DNA for the CDR3 is TGTGCCAGCAGTTCACTAGCCGAAAGCGGGGACCAAGAGACCCAGTACTTC. This translates into CASSSLAESGDQETQYF. This chain links TRBV27 with TRBJ2-5, with 7 bases aligning to TRBD2. V gave up 4 bases and J gave up 0 bases; unmatched junction bases: 11. CDR3 length equals 17 residues. CDR1 is MNHEY, CDR2 SMNVEV, per germline (reference sequence).

This chain connects TRBV7-9 to TRBJ1-1; D remains ambiguous. This CDR3 comprises 17 residues. Per germline, CDR1 SEHNR and CDR2 FQNEAQ (reference sequence). V lost 6 bases and J lost 1, with 21 bases in between. The CDR3 DNA reads TGTGCCAGCAGACCCACCCATGGAGGGAATAAGAACACTGAAGCTTTCTTT. It specifies CASRPTHGGNKNTEAFF. The full variable domain, with the rest looked up from reference TRBV7-9 and TRBJ1-1, is DTGVSQNPRHKITKRGQNVTFRCDPISEHNRLYWYRQTLGQGPEFLTYFQNEAQLEKSRLLSDRFSAERPKGSFSTLEIQRTEQGDSAMYLCASRPTHGGNKNTEAFFGQGTRLTVV.

The V gene is TRBV5-4, the J gene TRBJ2-5, with D possibly TRBD2 on 6 matching bases. Trimming cost V 5 bases and J 3 bases, with 11 bases left between them. Germline V gene lookup returns CDR1 SGHNT and CDR2 YYREEE (reference sequence). The CDR3 is 13 amino acids. This CDR3 reads CASSGREKETQYF. The CDR3 nucleotides read TGTGCCAGCAGTGGCCGGGAGAAAGAGACCCAGTACTTC.

The rearrangement uses TRBV18 and TRBJ2-1; D possibly corresponds to TRBD2 (7 bases). Germline values: CDR1 KGHSH, CDR2 LQKENI. CDR3 length equals 14 residues. Trimming stripped 8 bases from V and 7 bases from J, with 18 bases between. The CDR3 protein is CASATLGGENEQFF. The DNA of the CDR3 is TGTGCCAGCGCCACCTTAGGGGGGGAGAATGAGCAGTTCTTC.

This rearrangement joins TRBV9 to TRBJ1-2; TRBD1 matches 9 bases. The V segment lost 4 bases and the J segment 5 bases; nucleotides outside the gene matches: 9. The CDR3 spans 15 residues. From germline, CDR1 is SGDLS and CDR2 YYNGEE. As DNA, the CDR3 is TGTGCCAGCAGCATTCGGACAGGGGATGGATATGGCTACACCTTC. As protein: CASSIRTGDGYGYTF.

This chain uses TRBV7-3 with TRBJ1-6; D not resolved. Germline assignment: CDR1 SGHTA and CDR2 FQGTGA. This CDR3 is 13 amino acids long. Trimming removed 1 base at V and 8 bases at J, with 6 bases between. The CDR3: CASSLSPDSPLHF. The CDR3 DNA reads TGTGCCAGCAGCTTAAGTCCAGATTCACCCCTCCACTTT.

V and J are TRBV6-6 and TRBJ2-1; TRBD1 agrees at 9 bases. The CDR3 is 14 residues long. Germline assignment: CDR1 MNHNY and CDR2 SVGAGI (reference sequence). Germline trimming cut 6 bases from V and 4 bases from J; bases unmatched to any gene: 4. The DNA for the CDR3 is TGTGCCAGCAGCATGGACAGGGGTTACAATGAGCAGTTCTTC. This encodes CASSMDRGYNEQFF.

The chain joins TRBV19 to TRBJ1-1; TRBD1 agrees at 8 bases. The ends lost 3 bases at V and 4 bases at J; junction bases unmatched: 7. The CDR3 contains 15 residues. Per germline, CDR1 LNHDA and CDR2 SQIVND (reference sequence). The CDR3 is CASSMTGDVGTEAFF. CDR3 coding DNA: TGTGCCAGTAGTATGACAGGGGATGTTGGCACTGAAGCTTTCTTT. Based on the CDR3 plus reference TRBV19 and TRBJ1-1, the full variable domain is DGGITQSPKYLFRKEGQNVTLSCEQNLNHDAMYWYRQDPGQGLRLIYYSQIVNDFQKGDIAEGYSVSREKKESFPLTVTSAQKNPTAFYLCASSMTGDVGTEAFFGQGTRLTVV.

CDR3 in amino acids: CASSPNRAGANVLTF. The DNA of the CDR3 is TGTGCCAGCAGCCCGAACAGGGCGGGGGCCAACGTCCTGACTTTC. The rearrangement links TRBV6-5 to TRBJ2-6, with D possibly matching TRBD1 (6 bases). V was trimmed by 6 bases and J by 4 bases, leaving 13 bases between them. Germline V gives CDR1 MNHEY, CDR2 SVGAGI. This CDR3 contains 15 residues.

The chain recombines TRBV28 with TRBJ2-1; no definite D call. The CDR3 covers 14 residues. Trimming took off 6 bases at V and 4 bases at J, with 13 bases between the two ends. Germline CDR1 MDHEN, CDR2 SYDVKM. The CDR3 DNA reads as TGTGCCAGCAGCGCCCGAGCCCTTTACAATGAGCAGTTCTTC. This codes for CASSARALYNEQFF.

This rearrangement joins TRBV10-3 to TRBJ2-7; 9 bases map to TRBD2. After removal of 0 bases from V and 6 bases from J, the junction contained 6 bases not matched to a gene. From germline, CDR1 is ENHRY and CDR2 SYGVKD. The CDR3 contains 15 residues. CDR3 protein: CAISESISGSGEQYF. The CDR3 DNA follows: TGTGCCATCAGTGAGTCGATTAGCGGGAGCGGCGAGCAGTACTTC.

The chain joins TRBV19 to TRBJ2-5, with 13 positions matching TRBD2. The V segment lost 3 bases and the J segment 5 bases; nucleotides outside the gene matches: 9. The CDR3 contains 17 residues. CDR1 is LNHDA and CDR2 is SQIVND in the germline V gene (reference sequence). The CDR3 sequence is CASSMGTTSGRGETQYF. The CDR3 DNA is TGTGCCAGTAGTATGGGCACAACTAGCGGGAGGGGTGAGACCCAGTACTTC. The full variable domain, in which reference TRBV19 and TRBJ2-5 provide the parts outside the CDR3, is DGGITQSPKYLFRKEGQNVTLSCEQNLNHDAMYWYRQDPGQGLRLIYYSQIVNDFQKGDIAEGYSVSREKKESFPLTVTSAQKNPTAFYLCASSMGTTSGRGETQYFGPGTRLLVL.

The V gene is TRBV11-2, the J gene TRBJ2-7, with 9 positions matching TRBD2. The junction had 3 bases not matched to a gene; V was cut back by 0 bases and J by 6 bases. Germline CDR1 reads SGHAT; CDR2 reads FQNNGV. The CDR3 runs 14 residues. CDR3 sequence: CASSLDVSGSEQYF. The DNA of the CDR3 is TGTGCCAGCAGCTTAGATGTTAGCGGGAGCGAGCAGTACTTC.